This T cell receptor beta chain was captured by sequencing in a study of cytotoxic CD8 clonotypes in ibrutinib-treated CLL. For the study at large: 25 or so partial and 2 complete responses; at median roughly 70 months, roughly 15 remitted, about twelve progressed. The study's findings and limits: Investigators sampled sustained-remission and progressing patients at differing times. Patients had baseline clonality above age-matched healthy donors, and this clonality moved with circulating CD8+ T-cell counts.

To note about this clone: Antigen: not known.

V was clipped by 2 bases and J by 0 bases; unmatched bases: 3. The CDR3 extends over 16 amino acids. Germline assignment: CDR1 GTSNPN and CDR2 SVGIG (reference sequence). Sequencing was performed with immunoSEQ multiplex PCR; in TCRdb, only in-frame clones are kept and a portion is missing. The sample shows roughly 160,000 clones, approximately 84% of them seen only once. About 2 micrograms of genomic DNA from cryopreserved PBMCs went into TCR beta libraries. This clonotype was sampled from a human donor with chronic lymphocytic leukemia. The material was PBMCs, obtained after 24 months of ibrutinib treatment. The V and J genes are TRBV30 and TRBJ2-1; 11 nucleotides agree with TRBD2. In DNA form, the CDR3 reads TGTGCCTGGAGTCCCGGACTAGCGGGCTCCTACAATGAGCAGTTCTTC. This sequence encodes CAWSPGLAGSYNEQFF.